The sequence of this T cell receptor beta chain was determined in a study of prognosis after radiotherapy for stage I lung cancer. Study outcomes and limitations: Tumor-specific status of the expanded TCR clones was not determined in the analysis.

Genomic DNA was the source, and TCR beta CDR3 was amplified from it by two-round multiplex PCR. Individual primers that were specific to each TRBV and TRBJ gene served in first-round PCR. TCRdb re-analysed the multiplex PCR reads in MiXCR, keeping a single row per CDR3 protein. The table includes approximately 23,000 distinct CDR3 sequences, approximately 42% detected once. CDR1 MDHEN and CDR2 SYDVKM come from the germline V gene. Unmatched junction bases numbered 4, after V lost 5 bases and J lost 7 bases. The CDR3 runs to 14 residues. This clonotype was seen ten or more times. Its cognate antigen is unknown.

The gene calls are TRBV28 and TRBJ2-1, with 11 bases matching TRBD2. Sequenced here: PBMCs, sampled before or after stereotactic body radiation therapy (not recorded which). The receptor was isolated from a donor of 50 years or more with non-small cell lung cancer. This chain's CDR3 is CASSTSGRVNEQFF. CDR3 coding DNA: TGTGCCAGCAGTACTAGCGGGAGAGTTAATGAGCAGTTCTTC. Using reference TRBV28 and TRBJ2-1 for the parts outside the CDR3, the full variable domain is DVKVTQSSRYLVKRTGEKVFLECVQDMDHENMFWYRQDPGLGLRLIYFSYDVKMKEKGDIPEGYSVSREKKERFSLILESASTNQTSMYLCASSTSGRVNEQFFGPGTRLTVL.